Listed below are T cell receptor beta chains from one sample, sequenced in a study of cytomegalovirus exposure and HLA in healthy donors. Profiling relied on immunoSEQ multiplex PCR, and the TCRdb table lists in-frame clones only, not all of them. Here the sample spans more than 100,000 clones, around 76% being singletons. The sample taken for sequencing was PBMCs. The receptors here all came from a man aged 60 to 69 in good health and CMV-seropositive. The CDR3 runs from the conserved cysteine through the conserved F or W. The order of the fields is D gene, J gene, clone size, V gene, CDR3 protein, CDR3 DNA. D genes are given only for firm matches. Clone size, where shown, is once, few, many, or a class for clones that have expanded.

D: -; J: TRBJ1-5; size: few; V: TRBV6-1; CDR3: CASTLNSNQPQHF; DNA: TGTGCCAGCACCCTTAATAGCAATCAGCCCCAGCATTTT
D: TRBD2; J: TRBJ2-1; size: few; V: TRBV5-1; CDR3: CASSSGTSLYNEQFF; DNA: TGCGCCAGCAGCTCCGGGACTAGCCTATACAATGAGCAGTTCTTC
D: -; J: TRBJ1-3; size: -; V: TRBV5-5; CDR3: CASSGGTDGNTIYF; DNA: TGTGCCAGCAGCGGGGGGACGGATGGAAACACCATATATTTT
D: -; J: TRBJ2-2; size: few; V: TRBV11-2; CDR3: CASSLRQQNTGELFF; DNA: TGTGCCAGCAGCTTACGACAGCAAAACACCGGGGAGCTGTTTTTT
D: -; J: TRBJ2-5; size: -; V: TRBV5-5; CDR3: CASSSAGGETQYF; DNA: TGTGCCAGCAGCTCTGCCGGGGGAGAGACCCAGTACTTC
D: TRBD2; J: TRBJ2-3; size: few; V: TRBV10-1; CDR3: CASRAGDSTDTQYF; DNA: TGCGCCAGCAGAGCGGGAGACAGCACAGATACGCAGTATTTT
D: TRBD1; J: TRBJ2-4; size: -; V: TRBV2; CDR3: CASSESRGLSSQYF; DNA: TGTGCCAGCAGTGAGTCCAGGGGGCTAAGCAGTCAGTACTTC
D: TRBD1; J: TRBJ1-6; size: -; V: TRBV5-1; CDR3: CASSPRDSINSPLHF; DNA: TGCGCCAGCAGCCCTAGGGACAGTATTAATTCACCCCTCCACTTT
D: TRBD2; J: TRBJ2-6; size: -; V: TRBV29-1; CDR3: CSVEEATGRGAGANVLTF; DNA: TGCAGCGTTGAAGAGGCCACTGGACGGGGGGCTGGGGCCAACGTCCTGACTTTC
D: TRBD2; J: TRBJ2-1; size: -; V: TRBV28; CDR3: CASSPGGTSGIYNEQFF; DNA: TGTGCCAGCAGTCCGGGTGGGACTAGCGGGATTTACAATGAGCAGTTCTTC